A single sample gave rise to the 12 T cell receptor beta chains below, sequenced in a study of spatial heterogeneity in lung cancer. The time point is: sample taken at primary tumor resection. These TCRs' antigens remain unknown. Overall study findings and caveats: Counts that tracked tumor mutation counts were those of expanded intratumoral alpha and beta TCRs.

Via MiXCR, TCRdb re-called the 5' RACE reads, giving one row per CDR3 protein. The sample holds over a thousand distinct CDR3 sequences, approximately 14% seen once. The sample consisted of lung tumor tissue, taken at surgery. All receptors come from a male donor with early-stage non-small cell lung cancer.

This clonotype counts as large. A library prepared for alpha chains yielded this beta chain as an off-target read; its size is of little meaning. The V and J genes are TRBV7-2 and TRBJ2-3; D not resolved. V was trimmed by 4 bases and J by 4 bases, leaving 9 bases between them. Germline V gene lookup returns CDR1 SGHTA and CDR2 FQGNSA. The CDR3 is made up of 13 amino acids. CDR3 in amino acids: CASSSRVADTQYF. The CDR3 DNA sequence: TGTGCCAGCAGCTCTAGGGTCGCAGATACGCAGTATTTT. The whole variable domain, filled in from reference TRBV7-2 and TRBJ2-3, reads GAGVSQSPSNKVTEKGKDVELRCDPISGHTALYWYRQSLGQGLEFLIYFQGNSAPDKSGLPSDRFSAERTGGSVSTLTIQRTQQEDSAVYLCASSSRVADTQYFGPGTRLTVL.

To note about this clonotype: A library made for alpha chains picked up this beta chain off target, so its size means little. The gene calls are TRBV5-1 and TRBJ2-3; D possibly matches TRBD1 or TRBD2 (7 bases each). Germline V gene sequence: CDR1 SGHRS, CDR2 YFSETQ. Trimming took 4 bases from V and 1 from J, leaving 13 bases between them. The CDR3 extends over 15 amino acids. The CDR3 is CASSLRGGGTDTQYF. CDR3 coding DNA: TGCGCCAGCAGCCTCAGGGGGGGCGGCACAGATACGCAGTATTTT.

Sample share makes this clonotype medium-sized. Being off target in a library aimed at alpha chains, this beta chain has a size of little meaning. The chain couples TRBV27 to TRBJ1-1; unclear D gene. V lost 5 bases, J lost 5 bases, and 12 bases lay in between. This CDR3 comprises 13 residues. Per germline, CDR1 MNHEY and CDR2 SMNVEV (reference sequence). In nucleotides, the CDR3 is TGTGCCAGCAGTATCTTAGGGCTGACTGAAGCTTTCTTT. Its translation: CASSILGLTEAFF.

About this clonotype itself: For a library built for alpha chains, this beta chain is a stray read; little rests on its size. This chain links TRBV2 with TRBJ2-1, with D possibly TRBD2 on 6 matching bases. Germline assignment: CDR1 SNHLY and CDR2 FYNNEI. This CDR3 has 13 residues. Trimming cost V 9 bases and J 9 bases, with 18 bases left between them. CDR3 DNA: TGTGCCAGGGGGTTAGGAGGGGTGACTGAGCAGTTCTTC. It yields the protein CARGLGGVTEQFF.

This clonotype was detected only a few times. Little can be read into the size of this beta chain, an off-target read in a library designed for alpha chains. V and J are TRBV30 and TRBJ2-3; D not certain. The germline CDR1 and CDR2 sequences are GTSNPN and SVGIG (reference sequence). Trimming left V 4 bases short and J 7 bases short, with 12 bases between. The CDR3 spans 12 residues. The CDR3 DNA reads as TGTGCCTGGACTAAACAAGGAAATACGCAGTATTTT. Its protein product is CAWTKQGNTQYF.

Relative to its sample, this clonotype is medium-sized. This beta chain lies outside the target of a library built for alpha chains; its clone size means little. The chain joins TRBV9 to TRBJ2-5, with 7 positions matching TRBD1. The CDR3 runs to 14 residues. The junction had 5 bases not matched to a gene; V was cut back by 4 bases and J by 2 bases. CDR1 is SGDLS and CDR2 is YYNGEE in the germline V gene. CDR3 region: CASSQTGHQETQYF. CDR3 bases: TGTGCCAGCAGCCAGACAGGGCATCAAGAGACCCAGTACTTC.

Relative to its sample, this clonotype is large. This beta chain is a stray sequence in a library constructed for alpha chains; its clone size is not meaningful. The chain has TRBV28 and TRBJ1-5, with D maybe TRBD1 (5 bases). Germline lookup yields CDR1 MDHEN and CDR2 SYDVKM. The CDR3 has 14 amino acids. V was cut by 7 bases and J by 9 bases, with 19 bases left in between. CDR3 protein: CASNRGTRERPQHF. DNA of the CDR3: TGTGCCAGCAACCGCGGGACTCGGGAGAGGCCCCAGCATTTT.

Turning to this clonotype: This beta chain came through as a stray read in a library set up for alpha chains, and its size says little. The chain has TRBV28 and TRBJ2-7; D gene ambiguous. This CDR3 region has 13 residues. V dropped 2 bases and J dropped 3 bases, with 8 bases sitting between them. Germline loops: CDR1 MDHEN, CDR2 SYDVKM. The CDR3: CASSLVAGYEQYF. The CDR3 region has the DNA TGTGCCAGCAGTTTAGTGGCCGGCTACGAGCAGTACTTC.

As regards this clonotype: This beta chain is an off-target read within a library intended for alpha chains, so its frequency means little. The gene calls are TRBV20-1 and TRBJ2-3; the D gene is possibly TRBD2 (6 bases). This CDR3 is built from 15 residues. Germline V CDR1 and CDR2: DFQATT, SNEGSKA (reference sequence). Trimming pared 6 bases from V and 6 bases from J, leaving 22 bases between. CDR3 loop: CSATSPGKGRDTQYF. The CDR3 DNA is TGCAGTGCAACGTCCCCCGGGAAGGGGAGGGATACGCAGTATTTT.

By share, this clonotype ranks as medium-sized. Since the library was made to target alpha chains, this beta chain is a stray read and its abundance is not meaningful. The J gene is TRBJ1-1, the V gene TRBV5-6; D is unclear. This CDR3 region has 13 residues. Trimming shortened V by 0 bases and J by 6 bases, and 9 bases separated the two germline ends. Germline values: CDR1 SGHDT, CDR2 YYEEEE. The CDR3 bases are TGTGCCAGCAGCTTGGTACCTGTCGCTGAAGCTTTCTTT. It encodes CASSLVPVAEAFF.

By its share, this clonotype is medium-sized (0.01 to 0.1%). This beta chain lies outside the target of a library built for alpha chains; its clone size means little. For the CDR3, the DNA is TGTGCCAGCAGGGGAAGGACTAGCGGGATGGAGCCCCAGTACTTC. Translating gives CASRGRTSGMEPQYF. This sequence joins TRBV6-2 or TRBV6-3 and TRBJ2-5; 12 nucleotides match TRBD2. The CDR3 runs 15 residues. The germline CDR1 and CDR2 sequences are MNHEY and SVGEGT. Germline trimming cut 6 bases from V and 9 bases from J; bases unmatched to any gene: 11.

Judged by abundance, this clonotype is medium-sized. This beta chain is an unintended read in a library built for alpha chains; its size means little. The chain recombines TRBV28 with TRBJ1-5, with 7 bases aligning to TRBD1. The CDR3 has 16 residues. Germline trimming cut 5 bases from V and 5 bases from J; bases unmatched to any gene: 12. Germline-derived CDR1 and CDR2 are MDHEN and SYDVKM. Here the CDR3 reads CASSDRKTGPYQPQHF. The CDR3 region has the DNA TGTGCCAGCAGTGACCGCAAGACAGGGCCCTATCAGCCCCAGCATTTT. Full variable domain (outside the CDR3, taken from reference TRBV28 and TRBJ1-5): DVKVTQSSRYLVKRTGEKVFLECVQDMDHENMFWYRQDPGLGLRLIYFSYDVKMKEKGDIPEGYSVSREKKERFSLILESASTNQTSMYLCASSDRKTGPYQPQHFGDGTRLSIL.